The TCR beta chain described here comes from a study of blood T cells in healthy people across ages. Peripheral blood was drawn, ten milliliters per donor. A remark on this clonotype: Antigen: not known.

The study's findings and limits: Bulk PBMC profiling left naive and antigen-experienced comparisons inconclusive.

Then a second PCR, running roughly 7 to 11 cycles, was carried out with a sample-barcoded 5' primer and a J-beta primer mix. Every cDNA was tagged by a template-switch adaptor with 12 random nucleotides. TCRdb recomputed calls from the 5' RACE reads with MiXCR, one row per CDR3 protein. The sample lists hundreds of thousands of distinct CDR3 sequences; more than 25% were seen once. The J segment lost 5 bases and the V segment lost 4 bases, leaving 7 bases of the junction unmatched. The CDR3 contains 14 residues. CDR1 is SGHRS, CDR2 YFSETQ, per germline. The TCR comes from a woman of 80 years or more in good health. The chain couples TRBV5-1 to TRBJ2-3; 7 nucleotides match TRBD2. The material sequenced was blood. This CDR3 reads CASSPGRARDTQYF. CDR3 nucleotides: TGCGCCAGCAGCCCAGGGAGGGCGAGAGATACGCAGTATTTT.